This TCR beta chain was retrieved from a study of tumor-infiltrating lymphocytes in primary liver carcinoma. Findings of the study overall: Only about 7-25% of top clones showed up in all five tumor regions.

About this clonotype: Its cognate antigen is unknown.

This CDR3 is 15 amino acids long. With V trimmed by 7 bases and J by 5 bases, 9 bases remained unmatched. Priming with a constant-region primer yielded TCR beta cDNA from 450 to 600 ng total RNA. Libraries of TCR beta came from three nested multiplex PCR rounds with slightly modified ARM-PCR. Use of TRBV1-TRBV30 forward primers with a C-beta reverse primer characterized the first two PCR rounds, which lasted nine to eleven cycles each. TCRdb analysed the multiplex PCR reads with MiXCR anew, one entry per CDR3 protein. This sample has approximately 110,000 distinct CDR3 sequences, with 50% to 80% found just once. Without any cell sorting, roughly 17-31 mg of bulk tissue yielded co-extracted RNA and DNA. Chronic HBV infection, untreated so far, was present in the patients.

V is TRBV12-3 or TRBV12-4 and J is TRBJ2-1, with TRBD2 identical over 9 bases. The specimen was liver tumor tissue from sampling region 3. Subset noted: tumor region T3, left-lateral pole. The sequence was obtained from a woman aged 55-69 years with primary liver carcinoma and hepatitis B virus infection. CDR3 loop: CASNSSTSGDNEQFF. CDR3 in DNA: TGTGCCAGCAATTCATCGACTAGCGGAGACAATGAGCAGTTCTTC.